Shown below are 10 T cell receptor beta chains from a single sample sequenced in a study of spatial heterogeneity in lung cancer (dated by TCRdb to the late 2010s). The intended sense of this specimen's time point label: sample taken at primary tumor resection. The paper as a whole reports these results and caveats: The number of expanded intratumoral alpha and beta TCRs correlated with the tumor nonsynonymous mutation count.

Libraries were made using 5' RACE. The listed sequencing device is NextSeq 500. TCRdb itself trimmed the public reads at Q25 with fastp, ran MiXCR and retained productive beta chains. When rows share a CDR3 protein, they turn into one entry using the most common DNA and genes. The sample data list 11,000 to 15,000 distinct CDR3 sequences, and approximately 4.5% of these were observed just once. The ten largest make up 15% to 20% of the sample. These TCRs' antigens remain unknown. The sequenced sample was lung tumor tissue, obtained at surgery. The receptors shown here come from a female donor with early-stage non-small cell lung cancer.

This clonotype was seen repeatedly, ten times or more. This beta chain came through as a stray read in a library set up for alpha chains, and its size says little. The rearrangement links TRBV7-9 to TRBJ2-2, with D uncertain. This CDR3 has 16 amino acids. Trimming removed 1 base from V and 0 bases from J, with 9 bases in between. Germline V gives CDR1 SEHNR, CDR2 FQNEAQ (reference sequence). CDR3 region: CASSLGFPSNTGELFF. Written as DNA, the CDR3 is TGTGCCAGCAGCTTAGGTTTCCCGTCGAACACCGGGGAGCTGTTTTTT.

This clonotype was seen a handful of times. This beta chain is a stray read from a library made for alpha chains; its abundance is not meaningful. The chain is built from TRBV6-1 and TRBJ1-2; TRBD1 matches 7 bases. The V gene end was trimmed by 5 bases and the J gene end by 4 bases; junction bases not matched to a gene: 7. Germline V gene sequence: CDR1 MNHNS, CDR2 SASEGT. This CDR3 spans 14 amino acids. CDR3 loop: CASSKGGGGYGYTF. In DNA form, the CDR3 reads TGTGCCAGCAGTAAAGGGGGCGGTGGCTATGGCTACACCTTC.

This clonotype was detected many times. This beta chain is an off-target read within a library intended for alpha chains, so its frequency means little. This sequence joins TRBV18 and TRBJ1-3, with D unclear. V lost 3 bases and J 2 bases, leaving 8 bases between the germline ends. Germline V gene lookup returns CDR1 KGHSH and CDR2 LQKENI. The CDR3 is made up of 14 amino acids. The CDR3 loop is CASSPGPAGNTIYF. In DNA, the CDR3 is TGTGCCAGCTCACCTGGACCCGCTGGAAACACCATATATTTT.

In its sample, this clonotype was seen many times. This beta chain appears as a stray read in a library generated for alpha chains; its size is not informative. The chain combines TRBV18 with TRBJ2-3, with no clear D. The germline gives CDR1 KGHSH, CDR2 LQKENI. This CDR3 contains 14 residues. Trimming removed 2 bases at V and 7 bases at J, with 13 bases between. The CDR3 is CASSPRAASYTQYF. DNA of the CDR3: TGTGCCAGCTCACCAAGGGCAGCTTCGTATACGCAGTATTTT.

Ten or more counts support this clonotype. Because the library targeted alpha chains, this beta chain is an off-target read whose size means little. J is TRBJ2-6 and V is TRBV19, with a possible D match to TRBD2 (5 bases). CDR1 LNHDA and CDR2 SQIVND come from the germline V gene (reference sequence). The V end was cut by 6 bases, the J end by 4 bases, with 16 bases between. This CDR3 comprises 16 residues. The CDR3 DNA reads as TGTGCCAGTAGGACACGGGAAAGGACGGGGGCCAACGTCCTGACTTTC. Its translation: CASRTRERTGANVLTF.

In this sample, this clonotype turned up many times. This beta chain is an off-target read within a library intended for alpha chains, so its frequency means little. The chain joins TRBV7-9 to TRBJ1-1; TRBD1 might be the D (6 bases). The CDR3 has 15 residues. Germline CDR1 SEHNR, CDR2 FQNEAQ (reference sequence). V gave up 2 bases and J gave up 5 bases, with 15 bases separating them. The DNA of the CDR3 is TGTGCCAGCAGCTTACAGGGGCAGGGCCTGACTGAAGCTTTCTTT. Translated, it gives CASSLQGQGLTEAFF.

This clonotype was recorded many times. This beta chain is a stray read from a library made for alpha chains; its abundance is not meaningful. The chain links TRBV29-1 to TRBJ2-1; D is uncertain. Germline V gives CDR1 SQVTM, CDR2 ANQGSEA. V lost 1 base and J 11 bases, leaving 9 bases between the germline ends. The CDR3 length is 11 residues. CDR3 in amino acids: CSVEVLSKQFF. The CDR3 DNA reads TGCAGCGTTGAAGTTTTAAGCAAGCAGTTCTTC.

This clonotype was seen many times. With the library built for alpha chains, this beta chain is off target and its frequency is not meaningful. The DNA of the CDR3 is TGTGCCAGTAGCTACAGCGGGGCCTACGAGCAGTACTTC. Translation: CASSYSGAYEQYF. This rearrangement joins TRBV19 to TRBJ2-7, with TRBD2 identical over 7 bases. With 6 bases clipped from V and 2 bases from J, the junction kept 4 bases outside the gene matches. The CDR3 is made up of 13 amino acids. Per germline, CDR1 LNHDA and CDR2 SQIVND (reference sequence). The full variable domain, its missing parts supplied by reference TRBV19 and TRBJ2-7, is DGGITQSPKYLFRKEGQNVTLSCEQNLNHDAMYWYRQDPGQGLRLIYYSQIVNDFQKGDIAEGYSVSREKKESFPLTVTSAQKNPTAFYLCASSYSGAYEQYFGPGTRLTVT.

This clonotype has ten or more counts. Since it is a stray read in a library aimed at alpha chains, this beta chain has a size that is not meaningful. This chain links TRBV15 with TRBJ1-4; D gene unclear. Germline V gives CDR1 LNHNV, CDR2 YYDKDF (reference sequence). CDR3 length equals 17 residues. V lost 0 bases to trimming and J lost 8 bases, with 19 bases between them. As DNA, the CDR3 is TGTGCCACCAGCAGAGATCACGGAGAGGGCCCCAGGGAAAAACTGTTTTTT. This gives the protein CATSRDHGEGPREKLFF.

The sample holds many counts of this clonotype. One end of the junction does not line up with germline, which may come from a read error. The library was designed around alpha chains, so this beta chain is a stray read whose abundance carries little weight. The CDR3 region is CASSPDRGVANF. The CDR3 DNA reads TGTGCCAGCAGCCCGGACAGGGGAGTAGCGAACTTC. The genes are TRBV7-9 and TRBJ2-7; 9 bases align to TRBD1. Germline lookup yields CDR1 SEHNR and CDR2 FQNEAQ (reference sequence). The CDR3 spans 12 residues. Full variable domain (missing parts from reference TRBV7-9 and TRBJ2-7): DTGVSQNPRHKITKRGQNVTFRCDPISEHNRLYWYRQTLGQGPEFLTYFQNEAQLEKSRLLSDRFSAERPKGSFSTLEIQRTEQGDSAMYLCASSPDRGVANFGPGTRLTVT.